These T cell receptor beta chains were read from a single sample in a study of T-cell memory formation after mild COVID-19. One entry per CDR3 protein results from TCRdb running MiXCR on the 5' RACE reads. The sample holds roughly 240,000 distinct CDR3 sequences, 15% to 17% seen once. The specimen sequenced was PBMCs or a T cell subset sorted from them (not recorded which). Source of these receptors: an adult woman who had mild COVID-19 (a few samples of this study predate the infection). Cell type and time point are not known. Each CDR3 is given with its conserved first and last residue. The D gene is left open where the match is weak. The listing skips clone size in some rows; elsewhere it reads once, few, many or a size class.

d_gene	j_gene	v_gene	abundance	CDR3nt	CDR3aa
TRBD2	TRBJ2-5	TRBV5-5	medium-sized	TGTGCCAGCAGCTTTAATGCGGGACTAAACCAAGAGACCCAGTACTTC	CASSFNAGLNQETQYF
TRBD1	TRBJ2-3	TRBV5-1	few	TGCGCCAGCAGCTTGTTTGGCAGGGGGAACCCAGATACGCAGTATTTT	CASSLFGRGNPDTQYF
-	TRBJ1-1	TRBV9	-	TGTGCCAGCAGCGTAATTAGTGGGAACACTGAAGCTTTCTTT	CASSVISGNTEAFF
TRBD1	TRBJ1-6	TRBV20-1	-	TGCAGTGCTAACAAGGGACAGTCTGGCTCACCCCTCCACTTT	CSANKGQSGSPLHF
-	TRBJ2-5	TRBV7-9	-	TGTGCCAGCAGCCTACAGGGCCTGGGCGAGACCCAGTACTTC	CASSLQGLGETQYF
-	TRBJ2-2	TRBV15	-	TGTGCCACCAGCACTGCTTCCGGGGAGCTGTTTTTT	CATSTASGELFF
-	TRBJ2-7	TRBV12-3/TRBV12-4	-	TGTGCCAGCAGTCTGTGGGAGTTGAACTACGAGCAGTACTTC	CASSLWELNYEQYF
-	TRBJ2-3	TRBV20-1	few	TGCAGTGCCCGTAGTATGTACCAAGTCACAGATACGCAGTATTTT	CSARSMYQVTDTQYF
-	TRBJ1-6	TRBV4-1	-	TGCGCCAGCAGTACCCCAGGGGATTATAATTCACCCCTCCACTTT	CASSTPGDYNSPLHF
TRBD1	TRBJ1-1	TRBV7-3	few	TGTGCCAGTAGACAGGGTATGAACACTGAAGCTTTCTTT	CASRQGMNTEAFF
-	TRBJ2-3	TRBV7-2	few	TGTGCCAGCAGCTTAGGAGGGGTCGCAGCGCAGTATTTT	CASSLGGVAAQYF
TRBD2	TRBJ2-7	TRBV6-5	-	TGTGCCAGCAGACTAGGACTAGCGGGAACCGAGCAGTACTTC	CASRLGLAGTEQYF
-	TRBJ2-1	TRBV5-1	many	TGCGCCAGCAGCCGCCTGATACAGGGCGGAGGTAACAGTGAGCAGTTCTTC	CASSRLIQGGGNSEQFF
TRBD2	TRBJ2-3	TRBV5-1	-	TGCGCCAGCAGCACGGCGCGGGGGGCCCTGGGAGATACGCAGTATTTT	CASSTARGALGDTQYF
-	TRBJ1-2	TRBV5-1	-	TGCGCCAGCAGCTTACAGGAGTCCTATGGCTACACCTTC	CASSLQESYGYTF
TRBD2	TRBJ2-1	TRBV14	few	TGTGCCAGCAGCCAAGATAGAACGAGACTAGCGGGCTGGCGGAATGAGCAGTTCTTC	CASSQDRTRLAGWRNEQFF